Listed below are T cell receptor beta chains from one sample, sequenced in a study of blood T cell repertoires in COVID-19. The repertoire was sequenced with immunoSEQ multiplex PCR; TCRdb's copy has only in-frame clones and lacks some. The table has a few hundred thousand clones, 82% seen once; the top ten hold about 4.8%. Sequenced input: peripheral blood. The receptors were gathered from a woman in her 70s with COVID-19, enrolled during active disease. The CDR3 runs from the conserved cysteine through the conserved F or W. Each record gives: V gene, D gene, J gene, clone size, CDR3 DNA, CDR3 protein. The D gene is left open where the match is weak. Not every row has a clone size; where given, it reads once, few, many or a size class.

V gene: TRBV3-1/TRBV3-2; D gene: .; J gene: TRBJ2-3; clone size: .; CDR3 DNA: TGTGCCAGCAGCTTTAGGACAAGCACAGATACGCAGTATTTT; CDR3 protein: CASSFRTSTDTQYF
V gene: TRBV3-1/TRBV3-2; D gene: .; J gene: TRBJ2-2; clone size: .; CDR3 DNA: TGTGCCAGCAGCCGAGGGACCGGGGAGCTGTTTTTT; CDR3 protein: CASSRGTGELFF
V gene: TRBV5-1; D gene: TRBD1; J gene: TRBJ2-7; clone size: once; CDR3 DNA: TGCGCCAGCAGCTCAACCGGGACAGGACCCTACGAGCAGTACTTC; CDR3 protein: CASSSTGTGPYEQYF
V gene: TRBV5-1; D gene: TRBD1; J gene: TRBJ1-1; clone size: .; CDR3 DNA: TGCGCCAGCAGTACCGGGACAGCTAACACTGAAGCTTTCTTT; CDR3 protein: CASSTGTANTEAFF
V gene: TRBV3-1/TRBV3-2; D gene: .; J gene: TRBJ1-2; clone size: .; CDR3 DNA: TGTGCCAGCAGCCAAGAGGGGGCCCTTAGTTCTGGCTACACCTTC; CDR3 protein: CASSQEGALSSGYTF
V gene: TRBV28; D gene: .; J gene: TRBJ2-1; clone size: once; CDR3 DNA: TGTGCCAGCAGCCGTAACAATGAGCAGTTCTTC; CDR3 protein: CASSRNNEQFF
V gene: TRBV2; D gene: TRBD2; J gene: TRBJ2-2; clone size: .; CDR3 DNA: TGTGCCAGCAAGGAGCGGGAGGGTACCGGGGAGCTGTTTTTT; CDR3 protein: CASKEREGTGELFF
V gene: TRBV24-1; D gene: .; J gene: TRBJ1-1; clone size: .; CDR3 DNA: TGTGCCACCAGTGATTCCGCGGGAAGGGCCCGGATGACTGAAGCTTTCTTT; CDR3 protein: CATSDSAGRARMTEAFF
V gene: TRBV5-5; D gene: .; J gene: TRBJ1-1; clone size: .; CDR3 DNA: TGTGCCAGCAGCCAGAGACAGTCGAACACTGAAGCTTTCTTT; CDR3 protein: CASSQRQSNTEAFF
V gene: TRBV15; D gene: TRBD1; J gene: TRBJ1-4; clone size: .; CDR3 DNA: TGTGCCACCAGCAGAGTTACAGGGGGAAAACTGTTTTTT; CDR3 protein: CATSRVTGGKLFF
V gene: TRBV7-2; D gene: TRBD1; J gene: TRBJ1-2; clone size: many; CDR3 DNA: TGTGCCAGCAGCTTAGGGACAGGGGAGGTTGGCTACACCTTC; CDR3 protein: CASSLGTGEVGYTF
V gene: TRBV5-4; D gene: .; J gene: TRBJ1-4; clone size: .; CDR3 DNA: TGTGCCAGCAGCTTGCTGAGTTCTAATGAAAAACTGTTTTTT; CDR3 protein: CASSLLSSNEKLFF
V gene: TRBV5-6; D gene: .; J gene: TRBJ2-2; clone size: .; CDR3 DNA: TGTGCCAGCAGCTTGACGGGGGAGAACACCGGGGAGCTGTTTTTT; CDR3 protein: CASSLTGENTGELFF
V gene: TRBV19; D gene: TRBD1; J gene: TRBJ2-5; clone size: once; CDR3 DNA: TGTGCCAGTAGCGGCTACTCGACAGGGTCGGTGTTGGAAACGGAGACGCAGTACTTC; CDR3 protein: CASSGYSTGSVLETETQYF
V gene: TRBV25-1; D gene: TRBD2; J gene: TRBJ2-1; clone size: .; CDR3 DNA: TGTGCCAGCGCCTTGAGCGGGGCACAGTTCTTC; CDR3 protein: CASALSGAQFF
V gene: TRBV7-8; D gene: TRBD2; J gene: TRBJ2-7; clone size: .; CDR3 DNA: TGTGCCAGCAGGACTAGCGGCTCCTACGAGCAGTACTTC; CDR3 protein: CASRTSGSYEQYF
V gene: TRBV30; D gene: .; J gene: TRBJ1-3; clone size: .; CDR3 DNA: TGTGCCTGGAGTACGGACAGTTTTGGAAACACCATATATTTT; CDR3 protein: CAWSTDSFGNTIYF
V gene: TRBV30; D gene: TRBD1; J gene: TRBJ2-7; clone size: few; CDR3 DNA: TGTGCCTGGAGCAATCAGGACAGGGTCCGCTACGAGCAGTACTTC; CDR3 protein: CAWSNQDRVRYEQYF
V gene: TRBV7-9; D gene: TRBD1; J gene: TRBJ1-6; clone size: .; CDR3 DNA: TGTGCCAGCAGCCATCCGGTGGCAGGGGGTTCACCCCTCCACTTT; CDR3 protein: CASSHPVAGGSPLHF
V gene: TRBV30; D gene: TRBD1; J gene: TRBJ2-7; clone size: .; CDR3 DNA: TGTGCCTGGAGCGTTCGGGACAGGGAGATCTACGAGCAGTACTTC; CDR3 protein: CAWSVRDREIYEQYF
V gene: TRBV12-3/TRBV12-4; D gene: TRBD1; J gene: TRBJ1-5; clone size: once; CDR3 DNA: TGTGCCAGCAGGGGGACAGGGCCTCAGCCCCAGCATTTT; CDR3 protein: CASRGTGPQPQHF
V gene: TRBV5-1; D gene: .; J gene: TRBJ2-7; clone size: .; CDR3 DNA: TGCGCCAGCAGCTTGGGGGTTGGAGGGTACGATAAGCAGTACTTC; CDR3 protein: CASSLGVGGYDKQYF
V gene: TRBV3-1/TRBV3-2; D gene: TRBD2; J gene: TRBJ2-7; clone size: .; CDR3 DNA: TGTGCCAGCAGCCAAGACCGGACTAGCTCCCCCGACGAGCAGTACTTC; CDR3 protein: CASSQDRTSSPDEQYF
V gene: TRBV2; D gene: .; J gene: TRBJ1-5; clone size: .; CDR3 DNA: TGTGCCAGCAGTGATAGGACCGCAGGGGCACAGCCCCAGCATTTT; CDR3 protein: CASSDRTAGAQPQHF
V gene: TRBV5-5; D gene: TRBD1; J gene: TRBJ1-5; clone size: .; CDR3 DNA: TGTGCCAGCAGCTTGGGGGACAGGACGGGCAATCAGCCCCAGCATTTT; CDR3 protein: CASSLGDRTGNQPQHF
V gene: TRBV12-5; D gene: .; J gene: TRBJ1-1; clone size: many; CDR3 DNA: TGTGCTAGTGGTTTCGGAGAGAGGGTGGCGGACACTGAAGCTTTCTTT; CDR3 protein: CASGFGERVADTEAFF
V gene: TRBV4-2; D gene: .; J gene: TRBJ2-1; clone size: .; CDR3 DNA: TGTGCCAGCAGCCATGGTACGGGAGTATGGAATGAGCAGTTCTTC; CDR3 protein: CASSHGTGVWNEQFF
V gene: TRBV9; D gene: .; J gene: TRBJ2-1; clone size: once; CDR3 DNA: TGTGCCAGCAGCGCCAACGAGGGCCGTAATAATGAGCAGTTCTTC; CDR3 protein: CASSANEGRNNEQFF
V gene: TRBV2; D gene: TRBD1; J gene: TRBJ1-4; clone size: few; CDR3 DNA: TGTGCCAGGGGGGACAGCGCAAATGAAAAACTGTTTTTT; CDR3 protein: CARGDSANEKLFF
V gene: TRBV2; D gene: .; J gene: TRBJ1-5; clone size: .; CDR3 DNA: TGTGCCAGCAGTTTTACAGGGATTAGCAATCAGCCCCAGCATTTT; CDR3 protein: CASSFTGISNQPQHF
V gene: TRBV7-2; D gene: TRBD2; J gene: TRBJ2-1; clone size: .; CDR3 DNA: TGTGCCAGCCGCGCAGGGAGCGGGAGGGCCACTGAGCAGTTCTTC; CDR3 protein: CASRAGSGRATEQFF
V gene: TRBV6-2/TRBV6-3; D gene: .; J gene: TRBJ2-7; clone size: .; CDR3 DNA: TGTGCCAGCAGTTCCCTCACCTCCCAGGGGGGAAAAAGGTCCGAGCAGTACTTC; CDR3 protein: CASSSLTSQGGKRSEQYF
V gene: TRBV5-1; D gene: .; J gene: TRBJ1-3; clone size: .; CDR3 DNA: TGCGCCAGCAGCTTGGGGGGGCCTGGAAACACCATATATTTT; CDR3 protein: CASSLGGPGNTIYF
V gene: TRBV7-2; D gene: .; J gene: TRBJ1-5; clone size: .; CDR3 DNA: TGTGCCAGCACCGGTTACCAGCCCCAGCATTTT; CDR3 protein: CASTGYQPQHF
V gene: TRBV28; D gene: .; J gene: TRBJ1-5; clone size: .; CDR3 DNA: TGTGCCAGCAGTTTATTGCGGGGTTTTGGTCAGCCCCAGCATTTT; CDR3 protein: CASSLLRGFGQPQHF
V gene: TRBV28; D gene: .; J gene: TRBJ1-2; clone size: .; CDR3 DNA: TGTGCCAGCAGTCCCCGGACAGCGAGGGCCTATGGCTACACCTTC; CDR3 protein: CASSPRTARAYGYTF
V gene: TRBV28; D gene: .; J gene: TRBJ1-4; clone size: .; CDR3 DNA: TGTGCCAGCAGCCAGGGAGGGTACGAAAAACTGTTTTTT; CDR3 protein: CASSQGGYEKLFF
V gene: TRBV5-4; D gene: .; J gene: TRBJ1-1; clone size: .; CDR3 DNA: TGTGCCAGCAGCTCCCTGACAGGGAACACTGAAGCTTTCTTT; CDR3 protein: CASSSLTGNTEAFF
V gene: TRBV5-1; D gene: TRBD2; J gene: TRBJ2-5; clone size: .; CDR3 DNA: TGCGCCAGCAGCTTGGGGACTAGCGGGAGTCTGTTAGAGACCCAGTACTTC; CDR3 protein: CASSLGTSGSLLETQYF
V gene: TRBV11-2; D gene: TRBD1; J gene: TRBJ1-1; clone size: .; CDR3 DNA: TGTGCCAGCAGCTTAGTATCGACAGGGGGCACTGAAGCTTTCTTT; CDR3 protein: CASSLVSTGGTEAFF
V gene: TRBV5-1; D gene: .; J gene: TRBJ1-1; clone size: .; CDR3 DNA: TGCGCCAGCAGCTTGGTAGGGGCACTGAACACTGAAGCTTTCTTT; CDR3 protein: CASSLVGALNTEAFF
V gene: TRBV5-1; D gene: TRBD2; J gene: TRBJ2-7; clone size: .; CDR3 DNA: TGCGCCAGCAGAGTACTTGGCGGGAGCGCCTACGAGCAGTACTTC; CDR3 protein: CASRVLGGSAYEQYF
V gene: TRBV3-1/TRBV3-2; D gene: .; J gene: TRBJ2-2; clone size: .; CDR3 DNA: TGTGCCAGCAGCCAAGTAGCGACCGGGGAGCTGTTTTTT; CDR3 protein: CASSQVATGELFF